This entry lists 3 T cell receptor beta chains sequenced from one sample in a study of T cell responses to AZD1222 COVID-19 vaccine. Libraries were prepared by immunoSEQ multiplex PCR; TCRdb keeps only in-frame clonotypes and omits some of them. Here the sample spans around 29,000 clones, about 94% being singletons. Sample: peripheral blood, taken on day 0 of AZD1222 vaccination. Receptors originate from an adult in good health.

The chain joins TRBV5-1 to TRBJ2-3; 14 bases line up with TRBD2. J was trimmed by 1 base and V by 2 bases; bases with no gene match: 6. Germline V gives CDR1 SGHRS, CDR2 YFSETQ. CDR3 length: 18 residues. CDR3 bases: TGCGCCAGCAGCTTCGCCGGGACTAGCGGGAGTGGCACAGATACGCAGTATTTT. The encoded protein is CASSFAGTSGSGTDTQYF.

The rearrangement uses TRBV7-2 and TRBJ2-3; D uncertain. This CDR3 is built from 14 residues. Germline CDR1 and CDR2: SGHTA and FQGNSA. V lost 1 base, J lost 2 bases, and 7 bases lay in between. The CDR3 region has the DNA TGTGCCAGCAGCTTAGGGATTAACACAGATACGCAGTATTTT. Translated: CASSLGINTDTQYF. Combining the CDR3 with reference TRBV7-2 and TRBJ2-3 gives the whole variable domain GAGVSQSPSNKVTEKGKDVELRCDPISGHTALYWYRQSLGQGLEFLIYFQGNSAPDKSGLPSDRFSAERTGGSVSTLTIQRTQQEDSAVYLCASSLGINTDTQYFGPGTRLTVL.

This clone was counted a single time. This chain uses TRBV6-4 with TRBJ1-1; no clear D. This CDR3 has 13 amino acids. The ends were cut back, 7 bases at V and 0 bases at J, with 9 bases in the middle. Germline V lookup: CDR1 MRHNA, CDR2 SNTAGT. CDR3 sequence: CASTYDLNTEAFF. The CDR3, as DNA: TGTGCCAGCACCTACGATCTGAACACTGAAGCTTTCTTT.